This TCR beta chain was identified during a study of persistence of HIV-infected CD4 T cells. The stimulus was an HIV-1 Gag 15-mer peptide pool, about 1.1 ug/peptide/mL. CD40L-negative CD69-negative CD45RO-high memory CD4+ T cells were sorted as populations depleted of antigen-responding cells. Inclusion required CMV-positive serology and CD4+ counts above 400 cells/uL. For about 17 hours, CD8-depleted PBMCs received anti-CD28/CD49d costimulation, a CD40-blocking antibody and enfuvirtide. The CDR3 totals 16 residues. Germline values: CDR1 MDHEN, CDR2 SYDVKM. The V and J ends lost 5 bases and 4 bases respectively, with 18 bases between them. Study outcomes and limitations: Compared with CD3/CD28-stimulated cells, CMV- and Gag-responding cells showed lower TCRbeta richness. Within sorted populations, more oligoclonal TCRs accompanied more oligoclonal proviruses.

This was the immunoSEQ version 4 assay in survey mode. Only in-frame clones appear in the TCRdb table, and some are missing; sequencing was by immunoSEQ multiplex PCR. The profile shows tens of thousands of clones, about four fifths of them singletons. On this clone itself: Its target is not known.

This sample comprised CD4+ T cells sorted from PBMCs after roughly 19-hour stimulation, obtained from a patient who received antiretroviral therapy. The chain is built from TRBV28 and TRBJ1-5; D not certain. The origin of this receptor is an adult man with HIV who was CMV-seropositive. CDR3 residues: CASSNLKPRRNQPQHF. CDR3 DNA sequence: TGTGCCAGCAGTAACCTCAAACCCCGGAGGAATCAGCCCCAGCATTTT.